The 28 T cell receptor beta chains given below trace back to one sample, sequenced in a study of PD-1 blockade in classical Hodgkin lymphoma. No patient escaped relapse after autologous stem cell transplantation, and brentuximab vedotin exposure varied. Clones were sequenced by immunoSEQ multiplex PCR, and TCRdb holds only the in-frame ones, with some missing. Seen here are approximately 73,000 clones, roughly 91% observed once, and the top ten hold about 7.8%. Sequences were derived from peripheral blood mononuclear cells (PBMCs), sampled at baseline. All receptors come from a human donor with classical Hodgkin lymphoma.

The V gene is TRBV29-1, the J gene TRBJ2-7, with a tentative D call TRBD2 (5 bases). CDR3 length equals 12 residues. The V end lost 4 bases, the J end lost 5 bases, and 12 bases lay between the germline ends. CDR1 is SQVTM and CDR2 is ANQGSEA in the germline V gene. CDR3 sequence (DNA): TGCAGCGTTGTAGGGAGTGGTGACGAGCAGTACTTC. Protein: CSVVGSGDEQYF.

This rearrangement joins TRBV4-1 to TRBJ2-3; D not certain. The V gene's germline CDR1 is MGHRA and CDR2 YSYEKL. The CDR3 extends over 14 amino acids. Trimming shortened V by 0 bases and J by 2 bases, and 6 bases separated the two germline ends. DNA for the CDR3: TGCGCCAGCAGCCAAGAAGGATCCACAGATACGCAGTATTTT. This encodes CASSQEGSTDTQYF.

The chain employs TRBV5-8 and TRBJ2-7, with TRBD2 identical over 11 bases. Germline values: CDR1 SGHTS, CDR2 YDEGEE. Germline trimming cut 4 bases from V and 7 bases from J; bases unmatched to any gene: 7. This CDR3 has 14 amino acids. The CDR3 bases are TGTGCCAGCAGCCCCCCGGGACTAGCGGTTGAGCAGTACTTC. It codes for CASSPPGLAVEQYF.

The V and J genes are TRBV6-5 and TRBJ1-4, with D perhaps matching TRBD1 (5 bases). CDR1 is MNHEY and CDR2 is SVGAGI in the germline V gene. Trimming took 2 bases from V and 11 from J, leaving 15 bases between them. CDR3 length: 14 amino acids. CDR3 in amino acids: CASSYRTGGRKLFF. As DNA, the CDR3 is TGTGCCAGCAGTTACCGGACGGGGGGGAGGAAACTGTTTTTT.

The genes are TRBV9 and TRBJ2-1; 8 bases are a match to TRBD2. Germline V gene sequence: CDR1 SGDLS, CDR2 YYNGEE. The CDR3 runs to 15 residues. V gave up 3 bases and J gave up 4 bases; unmatched junction bases: 6. The CDR3 loop reads CASSASGLVYNEQFF. The CDR3, as DNA: TGTGCCAGCAGCGCGTCGGGACTAGTTTACAATGAGCAGTTCTTC.

The V and J genes are TRBV9 and TRBJ2-5; D is unresolved. Germline V lookup: CDR1 SGDLS, CDR2 YYNGEE. The CDR3 sequence is 13 residues long. Trimming removed 2 bases at V and 2 bases at J, with 7 bases between. Written as DNA, the CDR3 is TGTGCCAGCAGCGTCCTCGAACAAGAGACCCAGTACTTC. Protein: CASSVLEQETQYF.

The genes are TRBV29-1 and TRBJ1-1; the match to TRBD1 covers 7 bases. The CDR3 has 11 amino acids. J was trimmed by 6 bases and V by 4 bases; bases with no gene match: 2. Germline V gene lookup returns CDR1 SQVTM and CDR2 ANQGSEA. The CDR3 DNA reads TGCAGCGTTGGACAGGGCTCTGAAGCTTTCTTT. It encodes CSVGQGSEAFF.

This chain joins TRBV27 and TRBJ2-7; 11 bases fit TRBD1. The V segment lost 6 bases and the J segment 4 bases; nucleotides outside the gene matches: 5. The germline V gene encodes CDR1 MNHEY and CDR2 SMNVEV (reference sequence). This CDR3 has 14 residues. For the CDR3, the DNA is TGTGCCAGCAGGGGGACAGGGGGAAGGTACGAGCAGTACTTC. Translating gives CASRGTGGRYEQYF.

This rearrangement joins TRBV18 to TRBJ1-6; D is uncertain. Per the germline V gene, CDR1 is KGHSH and CDR2 is LQKENI. Trimming cost V 2 bases and J 13 bases, with 12 bases left between them. The CDR3 sequence is 13 residues long. Here the CDR3 reads CASSPSEVAPLHF. For the CDR3, the DNA is TGTGCCAGCTCACCAAGCGAGGTTGCCCCCCTCCACTTT.

CDR3 sequence (DNA): TGTGCCAGCAGTCTAGGAGGGGAGGTAGGGACTGAAGCTTTCTTT. Its protein product is CASSLGGEVGTEAFF. The chain links TRBV28 to TRBJ1-1; tentative D call: TRBD1 (5 bases). The CDR3 has 15 residues. Germline V gives CDR1 MDHEN, CDR2 SYDVKM. The V and J ends lost 5 bases and 5 bases respectively, with 18 bases between them.

This chain connects TRBV30 to TRBJ2-1; 8 positions match TRBD1. The junction had 2 bases not matched to a gene; V was cut back by 1 base and J by 0 bases. The CDR3 extends over 15 amino acids. CDR1 is GTSNPN and CDR2 is SVGIG in the germline V gene (reference sequence). The CDR3 sequence is CAWSATGGSYNEQFF. CDR3 nucleotides: TGTGCCTGGAGTGCAACAGGGGGCTCCTACAATGAGCAGTTCTTC. The entire variable domain, with the rest obtained from reference TRBV30 and TRBJ2-1, is as follows: SQTIHQWPATLVQPVGSPLSLECTVEGTSNPNLYWYRQAAGRGLQLLFYSVGIGQISSEVPQNLSASRPQDRQFILSSKKLLLSDSGFYLCAWSATGGSYNEQFFGPGTRLTVL.

This clone was counted once. This chain joins TRBV27 and TRBJ2-6, with 8 bases lining up with TRBD1. CDR3 length: 16 amino acids. Germline V gene sequence: CDR1 MNHEY, CDR2 SMNVEV (reference sequence). V was pared by 9 bases and J by 0 bases, with 7 bases of the junction left unmatched. CDR3 sequence (DNA): TGTGCCAGTCGGACAGGGTTATTCTCTGGGGCCAACGTCCTGACTTTC. Translated: CASRTGLFSGANVLTF.

This chain connects TRBV30 to TRBJ1-2, with D uncertain. Germline CDR1 is GTSNPN and CDR2 is SVGIG (reference sequence). V was shortened by 2 bases and J by 3 bases, with 4 bases between the two germline ends. This CDR3 region has 11 residues. CDR3 sequence: CAWSMDYGYTF. In nucleotides, the CDR3 is TGTGCCTGGAGTATGGACTATGGCTACACCTTC.

This chain's CDR3 is CASSVDAGMDTEAFF. CDR3 sequence (DNA): TGTGCCAGCAGCGTAGATGCAGGAATGGACACTGAAGCTTTCTTT. V is TRBV9 and J is TRBJ1-1; D remains unclear. The CDR3 is made up of 15 amino acids. Germline-derived CDR1 and CDR2 are SGDLS and YYNGEE. Trimming removed 0 bases at V and 3 bases at J, with 12 bases between.

V and J are TRBV18 and TRBJ1-2; D uncertain. CDR3 size: 15 residues. V lost 2 bases to trimming and J lost 4 bases, with 14 bases between them. Germline V gives CDR1 KGHSH, CDR2 LQKENI. The CDR3 region is CASSPIDDSTYGYTF. CDR3 in DNA: TGTGCCAGCTCACCAATTGACGATTCAACCTATGGCTACACCTTC.

The chain recombines TRBV7-9 with TRBJ2-7, with 8 bases lining up with TRBD1. This CDR3 has 15 amino acids. Germline values: CDR1 SEHNR, CDR2 FQNEAQ (reference sequence). The V segment lost 5 bases and the J segment 0 bases; nucleotides outside the gene matches: 6. The CDR3 DNA sequence: TGTGCCAGCAGCGCCCAGACAGGGGCCTCCTACGAGCAGTACTTC. Translating gives CASSAQTGASYEQYF.

This clone has just a few counts. The rearrangement joins TRBV27 to TRBJ2-7, with 9 bases aligning to TRBD1. Per the germline V gene, CDR1 is MNHEY and CDR2 is SMNVEV (reference sequence). This CDR3 contains 14 residues. J lost 3 bases, V lost 5 bases, and 5 bases had no gene match. CDR3 protein: CASSDRQGGYEQYF. Written as DNA, the CDR3 is TGTGCCAGCAGTGACCGACAGGGGGGCTACGAGCAGTACTTC.

The chain recombines TRBV19 with TRBJ2-3, with 8 bases aligning to TRBD2. The CDR3 runs 15 residues. V shed 3 bases and J 3 bases; nucleotides not matched to a gene: 5. Germline V gene sequence: CDR1 LNHDA, CDR2 SQIVND (reference sequence). The CDR3 here is CASSIPGLATDTQYF. The CDR3, as DNA: TGTGCCAGTAGTATCCCTGGACTAGCAACAGATACGCAGTATTTT.

V and J are TRBV27 and TRBJ2-7; D is unclear. CDR1 is MNHEY, CDR2 SMNVEV, per germline (reference sequence). The CDR3 runs to 10 residues. Trimming pared 11 bases from V and 0 bases from J, leaving 5 bases between. In nucleotides, the CDR3 is TGTGCCGGGGTCTCCTACGAGCAGTACTTC. This gives the protein CAGVSYEQYF.

J is TRBJ2-1 and V is TRBV9, with 9 bases that match TRBD2. The CDR3 has 15 residues. Trimming cost V 4 bases and J 8 bases; bases outside gene matches: 10. From germline, CDR1 is SGDLS and CDR2 YYNGEE. CDR3 sequence: CASSTAEREVDEQFF. The CDR3 DNA sequence: TGTGCCAGCAGCACCGCGGAGCGGGAGGTGGATGAGCAGTTCTTC.

The chain recombines TRBV13 with TRBJ1-2; D gene uncertain. Germline CDR1 is PRHDT and CDR2 is FYEKMQ (reference sequence). The CDR3 totals 13 residues. V lost 5 bases, J lost 4 bases, and 11 bases lay in between. In nucleotides, the CDR3 is TGTGCCAGCAGCCCTGACGGGCCCTATGGCTACACCTTC. It codes for CASSPDGPYGYTF.

J is TRBJ2-3 and V is TRBV7-3; TRBD2 agrees at 14 bases. With 5 bases clipped from V and 1 base from J, the junction kept 2 bases outside the gene matches. CDR1 and CDR2 from the germline V gene are SGHTA and FQGTGA. This CDR3 spans 16 amino acids. The CDR3 loop reads CASSQTSGRGTDTQYF. CDR3 in DNA: TGTGCCAGCAGCCAGACTAGCGGGAGGGGCACAGATACGCAGTATTTT.

The chain joins TRBV6-5 to TRBJ2-7; 7 positions agree with TRBD2. The CDR3 consists of 14 residues. The junction had 9 bases not matched to a gene; V was cut back by 4 bases and J by 6 bases. Per the germline V gene, CDR1 is MNHEY and CDR2 is SVGAGI. CDR3 DNA sequence: TGTGCCAGCAGTTCTAGCGGCCTAGCACTCGAGCAGTACTTC. This gives the protein CASSSSGLALEQYF.

The chain joins TRBV7-3 to TRBJ2-7; D may be TRBD2 (6 bases). The CDR3 extends over 15 amino acids. Trimming shortened V by 5 bases and J by 0 bases, and 14 bases separated the two germline ends. Germline V CDR1 and CDR2: SGHTA, FQGTGA. Here the CDR3 DNA reads TGTGCCAGCAGCCCGATCGGGGGTCCCTCCTACGAGCAGTACTTC. Translated, it gives CASSPIGGPSYEQYF.

This rearrangement joins TRBV7-2 to TRBJ2-1; TRBD2 agrees at 7 bases. V shed 3 bases and J 2 bases; nucleotides not matched to a gene: 7. Germline-derived CDR1 and CDR2 are SGHTA and FQGNSA. This CDR3 has 16 residues. CDR3 residues: CASSLLAGVAYNEQFF. DNA for the CDR3: TGTGCCAGCAGCTTGCTCGCGGGAGTTGCCTACAATGAGCAGTTCTTC. The full variable domain, completed using reference TRBV7-2 and TRBJ2-1, is GAGVSQSPSNKVTEKGKDVELRCDPISGHTALYWYRQSLGQGLEFLIYFQGNSAPDKSGLPSDRFSAERTGGSVSTLTIQRTQQEDSAVYLCASSLLAGVAYNEQFFGPGTRLTVL.

The chain links TRBV7-8 to TRBJ2-1; possible D gene TRBD1, 6 bases. The germline V and J ends were trimmed by 2 bases and 7 bases, with 18 bases remaining between them. This CDR3 has 16 residues. Germline CDR1 reads SGHVS; CDR2 reads FQNEAQ. Written as DNA, the CDR3 is TGTGCCAGCAGCTTATTCGGGACAAGGAGCCTTAATGAGCAGTTCTTC. This sequence encodes CASSLFGTRSLNEQFF.

The gene calls are TRBV29-1 and TRBJ2-2; possible D gene TRBD2, 6 bases. Trimming pared 7 bases from V and 4 bases from J, leaving 13 bases between. Germline values: CDR1 SQVTM, CDR2 ANQGSEA. This CDR3 spans 13 amino acids. DNA of the CDR3: TGCAGCGCCCGCGGGATGGGCACCGGGGAGCTGTTTTTT. Encoded protein: CSARGMGTGELFF.

V and J are TRBV27 and TRBJ1-6; D not resolved. The CDR3 covers 14 residues. Trimming removed 7 bases from V and 9 bases from J, with 16 bases in between. The germline V gene encodes CDR1 MNHEY and CDR2 SMNVEV (reference sequence). The CDR3 loop is CASTLKLNVSPLHF. The CDR3 coding sequence is TGTGCCAGCACCCTGAAGCTTAACGTTTCACCCCTCCACTTT.